The 4 T cell receptor beta chains presented below share a single source sample, sequenced in a study of shared clonotypes between healthy human individuals. Sequencing used immunoSEQ multiplex PCR; TCRdb keeps in-frame clones, though not all of them. The data hold 2 million to 2.5 million clones, with approximately 94% observed a single time. The sequenced sample was naive CD4+ T cells sorted from blood. Subset denoted: CD45RA+ positively selected. These TCRs come from a man younger than 30 in good health.

The V gene is TRBV18, the J gene TRBJ2-1; possibly TRBD1 or TRBD2 for D (5 bases each). Trimming removed 2 bases from V and 2 bases from J, with 13 bases in between. Germline CDR1 KGHSH, CDR2 LQKENI. The CDR3 spans 16 residues. The CDR3 nucleotides are TGTGCCAGCTCACCAGGGGCCGGGGTAACCTACAATGAGCAGTTCTTC. Protein sequence: CASSPGAGVTYNEQFF.

The chain has TRBV5-1 and TRBJ2-5; TRBD1 matches at 7 bases. Trimming removed 0 bases from V and 5 bases from J; junction bases left unmatched: 1. The CDR3 consists of 13 residues. Germline V gene data show CDR1 as SGHRS and CDR2 as YFSETQ. In DNA form, the CDR3 reads TGCGCCAGCAGCTTGGTGGACAGGGAGACCCAGTACTTC. This translates into CASSLVDRETQYF.

The chain carries TRBV18 and TRBJ2-5; 12 bases align to TRBD2. Germline V CDR1 and CDR2: KGHSH, LQKENI. Trimming removed 4 bases from V and 2 bases from J; junction bases left unmatched: 5. This CDR3 region has 16 residues. This CDR3 reads CASSLTSGGTQETQYF. CDR3 DNA: TGTGCCAGCTCACTGACTAGCGGGGGCACACAAGAGACCCAGTACTTC.

The J gene is TRBJ1-1, the V gene TRBV12-5; no definite D call. CDR3 length equals 14 residues. Per germline, CDR1 LGHNT and CDR2 FRNRAP. V was clipped by 5 bases and J by 11 bases, with 21 bases between them. CDR3 DNA sequence: TGTGCTAGTGGTCTTGGTACGTCAGGAAATGGCGCTTTCTTT. Translating it yields CASGLGTSGNGAFF.